This entry concerns a single T cell receptor (beta chain). Its antigen is not known. Peripheral blood samples of roughly 10 milliliters were drawn from each donor. Samples each had at least 5 micrograms of total RNA extracted. This CDR3 region has 12 residues. The germline V gene has CDR1 SQVTM and CDR2 ANQGSEA. V shed 7 bases and J 7 bases; nucleotides not matched to a gene: 9. The data were taken from a study of blood T cells in healthy people across ages. Study observations and caveats: Higher diversity and more naive CD4+ cells were features of long-lived donors, compared to aged donors.

With a J-beta primer mix and a sample-barcoded 5' primer, a second PCR ran about 7 to 12 cycles. Through a template-switch adaptor with 12 random nucleotides, each cDNA molecule received a tag. TCRdb reanalysed the 5' RACE reads using MiXCR and keeps one entry per CDR3 protein. The data show approximately 800,000 distinct CDR3 sequences, 40% to 65% seen once. This receptor was taken from a man older than 75 in good health. Source material: blood. J is TRBJ1-2 and V is TRBV29-1, with TRBD1 matching over 7 bases. The CDR3 coding sequence is TGCAGCGCCGAAGGTCAGGGGGGTGGCTACACCTTC. Translating it yields CSAEGQGGGYTF.